Sequencing of this T cell receptor (beta chain) was carried out in a study of molecular identifiers for immune sequencing clone quantification. This clonotype has at least ten counts. CDR3 size: 14 residues. Germline V CDR1 and CDR2: GTSNPN, SVGIG (reference sequence). V shed 3 bases and J 7 bases; nucleotides not matched to a gene: 8. Bulk TCR libraries were made with methods that had been previously described and with listed TCR primers. TCRdb passed the PCR reads through MiXCR, listing each CDR3 protein once. The sample holds 50,000 to 65,000 distinct CDR3 sequences, roughly 24% seen once. The sequencing sample was made of naive CD8+ T cells from blood, with Jurkat cell RNA spiked in. Described subset: FACS-sorted CD8+CD4-CCR7+CD45RA+ naive T cells. V gene TRBV30 combines with J gene TRBJ2-1, with TRBD2 matching over 8 bases. This clonotype was sampled from a human donor in good health. Some libraries in this study had Jurkat cell RNA spiked in. CDR3 nucleotides: TGTGCCTGGAGACAGCGGGAGACATGGAATGAGCAGTTCTTC. Amino acids: CAWRQRETWNEQFF.